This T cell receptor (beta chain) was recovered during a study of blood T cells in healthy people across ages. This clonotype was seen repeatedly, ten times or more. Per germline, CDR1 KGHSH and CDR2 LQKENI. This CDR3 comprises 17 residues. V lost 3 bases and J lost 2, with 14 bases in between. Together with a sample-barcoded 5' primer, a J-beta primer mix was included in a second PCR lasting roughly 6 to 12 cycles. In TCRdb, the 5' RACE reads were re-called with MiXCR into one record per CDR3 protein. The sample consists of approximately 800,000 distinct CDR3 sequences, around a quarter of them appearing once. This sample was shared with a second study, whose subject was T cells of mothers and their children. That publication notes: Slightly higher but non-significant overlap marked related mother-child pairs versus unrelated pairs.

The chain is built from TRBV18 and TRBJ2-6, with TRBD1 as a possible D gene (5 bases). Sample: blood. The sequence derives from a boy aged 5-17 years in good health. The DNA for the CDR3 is TGTGCCAGCTCACCGGTGGGGCAGGTCGCTGGGGCCAACGTCCTGACTTTC. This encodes CASSPVGQVAGANVLTF.